This T cell receptor beta chain was identified in a study of shared clonotypes between healthy human individuals. The protocol was immunoSEQ multiplex PCR, while the TCRdb copy is restricted to in-frame clones and leaves out a portion. This table has 2 million to 3 million clones, roughly nine tenths appearing once. J was trimmed by 6 bases and V by 6 bases; bases with no gene match: 11. Germline V CDR1 and CDR2: SQVTM, ANQGSEA. The CDR3 loop spans 14 amino acids. The origin of this receptor is a man between 18 and 29 years old in good health. The chain couples TRBV29-1 to TRBJ2-1; 7 nucleotides line up with TRBD1. Sequenced sample: naive CD4+ T cells sorted from blood. Subset denoted: CD45RA+ positively selected. CDR3 in amino acids: CSVTLGTDPNEQFF. The CDR3 DNA is TGCAGCGTCACCCTCGGGACAGACCCCAATGAGCAGTTCTTC.